These 23 T cell receptor delta chains were sequenced from one sample in a study of Vδ1+ human thymocytes. General study results and limits: In the thymus, TRG and TRD repertoires looked highly polyclonal with Gaussian CDR3 lengths.

The antigens for these receptors are not known. The template was reverse-transcribed extracted RNA. CDR3 amplicons came from multiplex PCR with pooled V-gene forward and constant-region reverse primers. TCRdb re-called the multiplex PCR reads using CATT. The table records roughly 55,000 delta-chain clones, around a sixth of them present only once. Material: Vdelta1+ gamma-delta thymocytes from the thymus. As for subset: FACS-sorted CD3+ TCRalphabeta- TCRVdelta1+ TCRVdelta2- thymocytes. These receptors all come from a boy under two years old who had congenital heart surgery.

The table lists this clone with a few counts. Other DNA sequences in this sample translate to the same CDR3. The chain recombines TRDV2 with TRDJ1; 10 bases match TRDD3. The CDR3 sequence is 16 residues long. CDR1 is GEAIGNYY, CDR2 EKD, per germline. The trim removed 5 bases at V and 2 bases at J, leaving 10 bases unmatched. CDR3 in DNA: TGTGCCTGTGGAGGGGGATACGGCTTGAGGACCGATAAACTCATCTTT. It specifies CACGGGYGLRTDKLIF.

As to this clone: Germline and junction disagree at one end, which may indicate a read error. This sequence joins TRAV29/DV5 and TRDJ3; TRDD3 aligns across 8 bases. The CDR3 runs to 25 residues. Germline V gene lookup returns CDR1 NSMFDY and CDR2 ISSIKDK. This CDR3 is CAARNIPPLGDTKWNRSWDTRQMFF. The CDR3 DNA reads TGTGCCGCAAGGAACATTCCTCCTCTTGGGGATACTAAGTGGAATCGATCCTGGGACACCCGACAGATGTTTTTC.

The chain uses TRDV1 and TRDJ1, with 11 bases aligning to TRDD3. The CDR3 consists of 21 residues. Trimming cost V 2 bases and J 0 bases; bases outside gene matches: 17. CDR1 and CDR2 (germline): TSWWSYY, QGS. CDR3 sequence reads: CALGESVPGGYPPIYTDKLIF. The CDR3 DNA follows: TGTGCTCTTGGGGAAAGTGTGCCTGGGGGATACCCCCCAATTTACACCGATAAACTCATCTTT.

This clone was observed a few times. The chain links TRDV1 to TRDJ1; D possibly corresponds to TRDD3 (5 bases). V gave up 3 bases and J gave up 1 base, with 21 bases separating them. The CDR3 runs to 18 residues. Per germline, CDR1 TSWWSYY and CDR2 QGS. Here the CDR3 reads CALGDPGRWLGLTDKLIF. Here the CDR3 DNA reads TGTGCTCTTGGGGACCCTGGACGTTGGCTGGGACTCACCGATAAACTCATCTTT.

Only a few counts were recorded for this clone. This sequence joins TRDV1 and TRDJ1, with D possibly matching TRDD3 (5 bases). There are 16 residues in the CDR3. V gave up 1 base and J gave up 0 bases, with 12 bases separating them. Germline CDR1 reads TSWWSYY; CDR2 reads QGS. The CDR3 here is CALGEQPAWDTDKLIF. CDR3 sequence (DNA): TGTGCTCTTGGGGAACAACCCGCCTGGGACACCGATAAACTCATCTTT.

This clone was seen a few times. Its ends do not fully match the called genes, so a read error is possible. The chain employs TRDV1 and TRDJ1, with TRDD3 as a possible D gene (6 bases). The CDR3 loop spans 20 amino acids. In germline, CDR1 is TSWWSYY, CDR2 QGS. CDR3 bases: TGTGCTCTTGGGGAACCCCGATTTCCTCCTCCTGGGGATCCCACCCATAAACTCATCTTT. Its translation: CALGEPRFPPPGDPTHKLIF.

This clone was counted a few times. The chain combines TRDV1 with TRDJ1; TRDD3 agrees at 8 bases. V gave up 0 bases and J gave up 0 bases; unmatched junction bases: 18. Germline V gene lookup returns CDR1 TSWWSYY and CDR2 QGS. The length of the CDR3 is 21 residues. The CDR3 DNA follows: TGTGCTCTTGGGGAACTAGGGAAGGAGTACTGGGGGCCGTTCAACACCGATAAACTCATCTTT. It codes for CALGELGKEYWGPFNTDKLIF.

Details on this clone: Germline is not matched at one junction end, which may reflect a read error. The V and J genes are TRDV1 and TRDJ1; tentatively, D is TRDD3 (6 bases). The CDR3 contains 18 residues. Germline CDR1 TSWWSYY, CDR2 QGS. The CDR3 region is CAPGELSGPLDGADKLIF. Written as DNA, the CDR3 is TGTGCTCCTGGGGAATTGTCTGGCCCTCTAGACGGGGCCGATAAACTCATCTTT.

In this sample, this clone turned up a few times. This rearrangement joins TRDV1 to TRDJ1, with D hard to call. CDR1 TSWWSYY and CDR2 QGS come from the germline V gene. The CDR3 extends over 15 amino acids. The ends were cut back, 3 bases at V and 4 bases at J, with 15 bases in the middle. The CDR3 loop reads CALGDKTTAYDKLIF. The CDR3 bases are TGTGCTCTTGGGGATAAAACTACTGCTTACGATAAACTCATCTTT.

This clone was observed a few times. The chain employs TRDV1 and TRDJ1; D is possibly TRDD2 or TRDD3 (9 bases each). The CDR3 covers 20 residues. CDR1 TSWWSYY and CDR2 QGS come from the germline V gene. V lost 4 bases and J 0 bases, leaving 27 bases between the germline ends. This CDR3 is CALGVAFLRGLGENTDKLIF. The CDR3, as DNA: TGTGCTCTTGGGGTGGCCTTCCTACGAGGACTGGGGGAAAACACCGATAAACTCATCTTT.

The sample holds a few counts of this clone. This chain uses TRDV1 with TRDJ1; D gene uncertain. The CDR3 length is 12 residues. CDR1 and CDR2 (germline): TSWWSYY, QGS. V was shortened by 0 bases and J by 8 bases, with 7 bases between the two germline ends. The DNA of the CDR3 is TGTGCTCTTGGGGAACTGCGGGCAAAACTCATCTTT. It yields the protein CALGELRAKLIF.

This clone was detected a few times. The chain combines TRDV1 with TRDJ1; TRDD3 agrees at 11 bases. Germline V lookup: CDR1 TSWWSYY, CDR2 QGS. The V and J ends lost 0 bases and 0 bases, in that order; junction bases with no gene match: 24. CDR3 length: 24 residues. The CDR3 bases are TGTGCTCTTGGGGAACTAAGGGCGGGCCTTCCTCCAGTACTGGGGGATATGTACACCGATAAACTCATCTTT. It specifies CALGELRAGLPPVLGDMYTDKLIF.

This chain connects TRDV1 to TRDJ1, with 8 bases that match TRDD3. V was pared by 0 bases and J by 0 bases, with 21 bases of the junction left unmatched. This CDR3 has 22 amino acids. Germline V gives CDR1 TSWWSYY, CDR2 QGS. CDR3 sequence: CALGELFLTYTLLGANTDKLIF. The CDR3 bases are TGTGCTCTTGGGGAACTATTCCTCACCTACACTTTACTGGGGGCCAACACCGATAAACTCATCTTT.

The chain uses TRDV2 and TRDJ1; TRDD3 matches at 12 bases. This CDR3 has 16 residues. The germline V gene has CDR1 GEAIGNYY and CDR2 EKD. Trimming cost V 2 bases and J 4 bases; bases outside gene matches: 7. The CDR3 spells CACDMYWGILHDKLIF. CDR3 coding DNA: TGTGCCTGTGACATGTACTGGGGGATACTGCACGATAAACTCATCTTT.

This clone was seen more than once but under ten times. The V gene is TRDV2, the J gene TRDJ1, with 8 bases aligning to TRDD3. The V and J ends lost 0 bases and 0 bases, in that order; junction bases with no gene match: 5. The CDR3 is made up of 16 amino acids. Germline CDR1 reads GEAIGNYY; CDR2 reads EKD. The CDR3 loop is CACDTAWGRYTDKLIF. The DNA for the CDR3 is TGTGCCTGTGACACCGCCTGGGGGAGGTACACCGATAAACTCATCTTT.

The chain recombines TRDV1 with TRDJ1, with 8 bases fitting TRDD3. The trim removed 0 bases at V and 4 bases at J, leaving 16 bases unmatched. This CDR3 has 19 residues. CDR1 and CDR2 (germline): TSWWSYY, QGS. For the CDR3, the DNA is TGTGCTCTTGGGGAACTCCTACGACGGGGTACTGGGGGTCTCGATAAACTCATCTTT. Translated, it gives CALGELLRRGTGGLDKLIF.

The rearrangement links TRDV1 to TRDJ1, with 9 positions matching TRDD3. V lost 0 bases, J lost 8 bases, and 16 bases stayed unmatched. Germline CDR1 reads TSWWSYY; CDR2 reads QGS. This CDR3 is built from 18 residues. The CDR3 DNA follows: TGTGCTCTTGGGGAACTTGACTTCCTCGTACTGGGGGACATAAAACTCATCTTT. Amino acid sequence: CALGELDFLVLGDIKLIF.

This clone turned up a few times. The V gene is TRDV1, the J gene TRDJ1; 9 nucleotides agree with TRDD2. The germline V gene has CDR1 TSWWSYY and CDR2 QGS. After removal of 1 base from V and 2 bases from J, the junction contained 20 bases not matched to a gene. This CDR3 contains 21 residues. The CDR3 bases are TGTGCTCTTGGGGAACGCGAATCCTACCCTTCCTACATCTGGGGAACCGATAAACTCATCTTT. Translating it yields CALGERESYPSYIWGTDKLIF.

This clone was detected only a few times. The gene calls are TRDV1 and TRDJ1; D unresolved. Per the germline V gene, CDR1 is TSWWSYY and CDR2 is QGS. Trimming took 1 base from V and 0 from J, leaving 6 bases between them. The CDR3 is made up of 14 amino acids. The CDR3 protein is CALGEPANTDKLIF. Here the CDR3 DNA reads TGTGCTCTTGGGGAACCGGCGAACACCGATAAACTCATCTTT.

This clone was seen more than once but under ten times. The V gene is TRDV1, the J gene TRDJ1; D is tentatively TRDD2 or TRDD3 (9 bases each). The V end was cut by 1 base, the J end by 3 bases, with 30 bases between. The germline V gene encodes CDR1 TSWWSYY and CDR2 QGS. CDR3 length: 21 amino acids. CDR3 sequence reads: CALGEPLPTLTGGPAPDKLIF. In nucleotides, the CDR3 is TGTGCTCTTGGGGAACCCCTTCCTACCCTTACTGGGGGACCCGCACCCGATAAACTCATCTTT.

This clone has just a few counts. The V gene is TRDV1, the J gene TRDJ1, with D unresolved. Trimming took 2 bases from V and 2 from J, leaving 12 bases between them. Germline V CDR1 and CDR2: TSWWSYY, QGS. CDR3 size: 15 residues. CDR3 DNA: TGTGCTCTTGGGGAAGGGTATGCACCGACCGATAAACTCATCTTT. Amino acids: CALGEGYAPTDKLIF.

The V gene is TRDV1, the J gene TRDJ1; 9 bases align to TRDD3. Per germline, CDR1 TSWWSYY and CDR2 QGS. The CDR3 has 20 residues. V was pared by 0 bases and J by 2 bases, with 16 bases of the junction left unmatched. The CDR3 nucleotides are TGTGCTCTTGGGGAACTACCATATCTGGGGGATCTTGTTTGTACCGATAAACTCATCTTT. Its protein product is CALGELPYLGDLVCTDKLIF.

The gene calls are TRDV1 and TRDJ1; D is possibly TRDD2 (9 bases). With 3 bases removed from V and 2 bases from J, the gap between germline ends came to 25 bases. There are 19 residues in the CDR3. Germline V gene data show CDR1 as TSWWSYY and CDR2 as QGS. CDR3 loop: CALGDPSYSGGLITDKLIF. Here the CDR3 DNA reads TGTGCTCTTGGGGACCCTTCCTACTCTGGGGGACTAATTACCGATAAACTCATCTTT.